These T cell receptor beta chains were read from a single sample in a study of identical twins. One entry per CDR3 protein, called by TCRdb with MiXCR from the 5' RACE reads. The sample holds 350,000 to 500,000 distinct CDR3 sequences, 15% to 20% seen once. Sequencing used naive T cells sorted from blood. These receptors were taken from a man aged 50-60 years in good health. The CDR3 runs from the conserved cysteine through the conserved F or W.

v_call | cdr3_aa
TRBV12-3/TRBV12-4 | CASSLREGGRTGELFF
TRBV27 | CASSLSTRPTDTQYF
TRBV10-3 | CAISTLGGSGGTDTQYF
TRBV7-2 | CASSRYGVQETQYF
TRBV20-1 | CSAGTVNQPQHF
TRBV5-1 | CASSLMVNEQFF
TRBV20-1 | CSAAGNGVTNNEQFF
TRBV6-1 | CASSEPSTGYLYEQYF
TRBV9 | CASSPIAGGLETQYF
TRBV5-1 | CASSLVSGPSDEQFF
TRBV12-3/TRBV12-4 | CASRRSTEAFF
TRBV6-5 | CASSYESGTEAFF
TRBV12-3/TRBV12-4 | CASSPGRATTDTQYF
TRBV20-1 | CSARLRGLREQYF
TRBV9 | CASSVAQDTQYF
TRBV7-9 | CASSLNNEQFF
TRBV28 | CASSSGPSSTDTQYF
TRBV20-1 | CSAFRLAGGYEQYF
TRBV20-1 | CSARLGGEGYTF
TRBV7-7 | CASARGSTTNEKLFF
TRBV10-3 | CAISELGGPSSYNEEFF
TRBV10-3 | CAISESLAVLYEQYF
TRBV10-3 | CAISEIWDKRETQYF
TRBV6-1 | CASSLSSGGTSTDTQYF